This T cell receptor beta chain is from a study of CD8+ T cells in alopecia areata. Study summary: The protocol delivered tofacitinib for 6 to 18 months, then withdrew it for 6 months. Study-wide findings and caveats: In scalp, tofacitinib significantly decreased clonality and expanded CD8+ clones among the top 100. Tissue-resident alphabeta T cells belonging to normal skin likewise get sequenced within scalp specimens.

Treatment specified: oral pan-JAK inhibitor, 5-10 mg twice daily. As concerns this clone: Antigen specificity is unknown.

CDR1 is LNHDA and CDR2 is SQIVND in the germline V gene (reference sequence). This CDR3 has 16 residues. Trimming removed 4 bases from V and 3 bases from J; junction bases left unmatched: 9. cDNA serving as the sequencing template came from extracted, reverse transcribed RNA. Profiling relied on immunoSEQ multiplex PCR, and the TCRdb table lists in-frame clones only, not all of them. The table has some 190,000 clones, more than 55% seen once; the top ten hold roughly 1.2%. This sequence joins TRBV19 and TRBJ1-5; 7 bases match TRBD1. The receptor's source is a human donor with alopecia areata. The sequenced sample was CD4+ T cells sorted from blood, obtained at approximately week 42, from a patient treated with tofacitinib. CDR3 region: CASSTIGGYNNQPQHF. The CDR3 coding sequence is TGTGCCAGTAGTACAATAGGGGGCTATAACAATCAGCCCCAGCATTTT.